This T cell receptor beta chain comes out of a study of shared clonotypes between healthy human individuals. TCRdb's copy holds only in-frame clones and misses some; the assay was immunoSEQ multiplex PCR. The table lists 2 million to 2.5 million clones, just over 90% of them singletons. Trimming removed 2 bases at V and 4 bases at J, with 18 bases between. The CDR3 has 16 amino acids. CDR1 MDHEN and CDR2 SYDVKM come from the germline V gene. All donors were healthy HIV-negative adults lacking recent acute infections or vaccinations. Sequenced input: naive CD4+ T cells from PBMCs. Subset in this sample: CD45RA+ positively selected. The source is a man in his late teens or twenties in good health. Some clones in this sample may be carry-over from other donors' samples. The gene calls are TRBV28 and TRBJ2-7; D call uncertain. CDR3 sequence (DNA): TGTGCCAGCAGTTTAAAGATCCACCCTTCCCCTTACGAGCAGTACTTC. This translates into CASSLKIHPSPYEQYF.